Given below is one T cell receptor (beta chain) in context. It lacks a known antigen. No per-base quality is available; no much larger clone lies one base away. RNA was extracted using the RNeasy kit, and roughly 0.5 to 1 microgram was reverse transcribed with random hexamers. The immunoSEQ multiplex PCR assay, which covers 54 Vbeta and 13 Jbeta segments, was used to amplify TCR beta CDR3 regions. Bias from PCR amplification was corrected by using a synthetic template baseline for primer optimization and for computational correction. In the paper's pipeline: Reads were annotated to V, D and J genes according to IMGT and were analyzed with immunoSEQ Analyzer, with only productive sequences retained. Clonality was computed as one minus Shannon entropy normalized by log2 of the number of productive unique sequences. Public and private clones were assessed among the 100 most prevalent clones of each patient and control. Clones were defined as Susac-specific if absent from the healthy and MS cohorts, from 900 to 1,200 published viral clones and from other ImmuneACCESS disease sequences. The raw public data were reprocessed by TCRdb itself: fastp quality trimming at Q25, MiXCR clonotype calling, in-frame beta chains only. Each record represents a unique CDR3 protein, reported with the most common genes and DNA among its rows. In this record, the V and J calls reflect TCRdb's handling and not the investigators' own analysis. The sample yields 65,000 to 85,000 distinct CDR3 sequences; approximately 95% were counted once. The ten largest clonotypes hold less than 0.55% of the sample.

These data come from a study of CD8 T cells in Susac syndrome (dated by TCRdb to the late 2010s). In terms of the full investigation: Among the Susac syndrome patients who were sequenced, clinically active disease was present in roughly six and clinical remission was observed in about eight. The study compared CD8+ T cell repertoire clonality among 12 healthy donors, 14 Susac syndrome patients and 15 multiple sclerosis patients. At the time of blood withdrawal, Susac syndrome patients were either therapy-naive, taking corticosteroids (with some also receiving IVIg), or on IVIg alone. Whether CD8+ T cell activation and differentiation in Susac syndrome was antigen driven was tested using repertoire sequencing. On the study overall, not on this receptor specifically: The number of individuals in the TCR sequencing and HLA analysis was recognized as being relatively small. Clonal expansion was seen in Susac syndrome CD8+ repertoires, peaking in CD8+ TEMRA cells and being greater in clinically active patients than in remitting ones. In the total CD8+ and CD8+ TEMRA repertoires, about 16 and five Susac-specific public clones, respectively, were identified.

Peripheral blood CD8+ and CD4+ T cells from healthy donors, Susac syndrome patients and multiple sclerosis patients were profiled using high-throughput TCR beta sequencing. The Susac syndrome patients fulfilled recently defined diagnostic criteria for either definite or probable disease. Bulk CD8+ and CD4+ T cells were purified magnetically by negative isolation, whereas CD8+ TEMRA cells were enriched by FACS. Blood was drawn into EDTA tubes, processed within 24 hours, and PBMCs were isolated by density gradient centrifugation. PBMCs intended for TCR sequencing were cryopreserved in liquid nitrogen and thawed later in a water bath at 37 degrees C. Purity of sorted or isolated CD4+, CD8+ and CD8+ TEMRA cells was at least 90%. The CDR3 runs 12 amino acids, cysteine and phenylalanine included. Only the CDR3 DNA is retained, 36 bases long and in frame from the first base. V and J lose 3 bases and 4 bases, and a span of 5 bases separates them. CDR1 and CDR2 are drawn from the germline V gene (reference sequence): LNHDA, SQIVND.

Sequencing input: CD8+ T cells from PBMCs. The TCR originated in a human donor with Susac syndrome. The rearrangement combines TRBV19 with TRBJ2-3; the D gene lacks a confident call. For the CDR3, the sequence is CASSIHPDTQYF. The sequence in DNA is TGTGCCAGTAGTATCCACCCAGATACGCAGTATTTT.